This entry is about one T cell receptor beta chain. Clones were read by immunoSEQ multiplex PCR, and TCRdb kept only the in-frame ones, dropping some. The repertoire includes 30,000 to 35,000 clones, 85% to 95% of them detected once, and 2% to 2.5% sits in the top ten. This entry comes from a study of PD-1 blockade in classical Hodgkin lymphoma. CDR1 and CDR2 (germline): SEHNR, FQNEAQ (reference sequence). With V trimmed by 7 bases and J by 4 bases, 8 bases remained unmatched. This CDR3 region has 15 residues. Noted time point: newly diagnosed, previously untreated cHL patient sample. This TCR was sampled from a human donor with classical Hodgkin lymphoma. The source material was peripheral blood mononuclear cells (PBMCs). This rearrangement joins TRBV7-9 to TRBJ2-2; 8 positions agree with TRBD2. CDR3 protein: CASTSGGPSTGELFF. DNA of the CDR3: TGTGCCAGCACCTCGGGAGGGCCCAGCACCGGGGAGCTGTTTTTT. The full variable domain, its missing parts supplied by reference TRBV7-9 and TRBJ2-2, is DTGVSQNPRHKITKRGQNVTFRCDPISEHNRLYWYRQTLGQGPEFLTYFQNEAQLEKSRLLSDRFSAERPKGSFSTLEIQRTEQGDSAMYLCASTSGGPSTGELFFGEGSRLTVL.